This T cell receptor (beta chain) is from a study of T cell changes during pregnancy in multiple sclerosis. The length of the CDR3 is 15 residues. The V gene's germline CDR1 is MNHNY and CDR2 SVGAGI (reference sequence). The V gene lost 6 bases and the J gene lost 0 bases, with 15 bases spanning the gap. TCRdb's table, derived via immunoSEQ multiplex PCR, lists solely in-frame clones and lacks some. Of about 72,000 clones in the sample, 91% were seen once. The TCR sequence derives from a female donor in good health, enrolled as a control in a pregnancy study. The sample was peripheral blood, taken in the third trimester of pregnancy. The V and J genes are TRBV6-6 and TRBJ2-7; perhaps TRBD1 as D (6 bases). The CDR3 DNA is TGTGCCAGCAGCCCTCGACAGGTGACCTCCTACGAGCAGTACTTC. Its protein is CASSPRQVTSYEQYF.